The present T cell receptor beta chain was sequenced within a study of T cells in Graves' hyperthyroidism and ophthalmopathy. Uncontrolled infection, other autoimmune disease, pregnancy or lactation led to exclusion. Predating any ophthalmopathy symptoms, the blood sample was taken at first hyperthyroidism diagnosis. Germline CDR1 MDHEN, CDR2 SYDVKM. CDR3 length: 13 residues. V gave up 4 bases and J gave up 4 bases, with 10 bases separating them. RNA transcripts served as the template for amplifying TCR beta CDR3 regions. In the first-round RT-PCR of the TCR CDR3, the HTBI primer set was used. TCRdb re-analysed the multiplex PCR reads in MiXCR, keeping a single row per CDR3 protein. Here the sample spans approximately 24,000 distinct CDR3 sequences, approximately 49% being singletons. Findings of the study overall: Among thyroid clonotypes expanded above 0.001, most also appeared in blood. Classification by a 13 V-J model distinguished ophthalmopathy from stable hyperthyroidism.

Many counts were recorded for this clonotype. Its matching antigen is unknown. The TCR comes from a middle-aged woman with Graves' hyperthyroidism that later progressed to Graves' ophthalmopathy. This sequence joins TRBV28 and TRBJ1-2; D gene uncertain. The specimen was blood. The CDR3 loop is CASSSGPPYGYTF. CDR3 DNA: TGTGCCAGCAGTTCGGGCCCCCCCTATGGCTACACCTTC.